This T cell receptor beta chain was retrieved from a study of persistence of HIV-infected CD4 T cells. Study details: Isolated cells were CMV- and HIV-1 Gag-responding CD4+ T cells.

V was clipped by 6 bases and J by 1 base, with 18 bases between them. The length of the CDR3 is 16 residues. CDR1 is SGHAT, CDR2 FQDESV, per germline (reference sequence). As regards this clone: The antigen is unknown.

The libraries were made with immunoSEQ version 4 in survey mode. Profiling relied on immunoSEQ multiplex PCR, and the TCRdb table lists in-frame clones only, not all of them. The sample has 50,000 to 65,000 clones, about four fifths seen once. The study, taken as a whole, reports: Proviral oligoclonality tracked with TCR oligoclonality within the same sorted cells.

An overlapping HIV-1 Gag peptide pool stimulated these cells at about 0.9 ug/peptide/mL. Sorted nonresponding memory CD4+ T cells were CD40L-negative, CD69-negative, CD45RO-high. For around 17 hours, CD8-depleted PBMCs received anti-CD28/CD49d costimulation, a CD40-blocking antibody and enfuvirtide. The material was CD4+ T cells sorted from PBMCs after approximately 20-hour stimulation, obtained from a patient who received antiretroviral therapy. The chain combines TRBV11-1 with TRBJ1-1; D might be TRBD1 (6 bases). This TCR was sampled from an adult man with HIV who was CMV-seropositive. The CDR3: CASSSKIQGPNTEAFF. CDR3 sequence (DNA): TGTGCCAGCAGTTCCAAGATACAGGGACCGAACACTGAAGCTTTCTTT.